Sequencing of this T cell receptor beta chain was carried out in a study of blood T cells in healthy people across ages. This CDR3 contains 13 residues. V lost 7 bases to trimming and J lost 2 bases, with 14 bases between them. Germline V gene lookup returns CDR1 GTSNPN and CDR2 SVGIG (reference sequence). Together with a sample-barcoded 5' primer, a J-beta primer mix was included in a second PCR lasting about 6 to 11 cycles. Via MiXCR, TCRdb re-called the 5' RACE reads, giving one row per CDR3 protein. The repertoire holds more than 700,000 distinct CDR3 sequences, with 50% to 65% as singletons. The rearrangement joins TRBV30 to TRBJ1-2; perhaps TRBD1 as D (6 bases). The clonotype comes from a man aged 80 or over in good health. The sequencing sample was made of blood. The chain's CDR3 is CASGQLSNYGYTF. The CDR3 DNA follows: TGTGCCTCAGGACAGCTCTCAAACTATGGCTACACCTTC.